This T cell receptor beta chain was observed in a study of response to subunit inactivated influenza vaccine. TCRdb ran MiXCR on the RT-PCR reads and lists one entry per CDR3 protein. Among hundreds of thousands of distinct CDR3 sequences, 15% to 19% were seen once, and the ten largest hold more than 9%. The CDR3 loop spans 19 amino acids. Germline CDR1 is SGHVS and CDR2 is FQNEAQ. Trimming removed 5 bases at V and 4 bases at J, with 24 bases between. Concerning this clonotype: The antigen is undetermined.

Broader study findings: Few additional T cells are recruited per seasonal influenza vaccination, authors suggested.

The source is a man aged 50-59 years who received an inactivated influenza vaccine. V and J are TRBV7-8 and TRBJ2-6, with a possible D match to TRBD2 (6 bases). The sample here was PBMCs from blood, taken roughly 12 days after vaccination. The CDR3 reads CASSPRPARPGGGANVLTF. The CDR3 DNA reads TGTGCCAGCAGCCCCCGTCCAGCCCGTCCCGGAGGGGGGGCCAACGTCCTGACTTTC.